This T cell receptor beta chain was recovered during a study of blood T cell repertoires in COVID-19. Germline loops: CDR1 MDHEN, CDR2 SYDVKM. The CDR3 length is 15 residues. Trimming took 3 bases from V and 4 from J; bases not matched to a gene: 5. The repertoire was sequenced with immunoSEQ multiplex PCR; TCRdb's copy has only in-frame clones and lacks some. This sample has some 130,000 clones; over 60% occur once, and the top ten carry 1.9%. This sequence was found in a woman in her 70s with acute or convalescent COVID-19. This rearrangement joins TRBV28 to TRBJ1-4; TRBD1 matches at 7 bases. The sample consisted of peripheral blood. The CDR3 sequence is CASSFTDRINEKLFF. CDR3 coding DNA: TGTGCCAGCAGTTTTACGGACAGGATTAATGAAAAACTGTTTTTT. Together with reference TRBV28 and TRBJ1-4, the CDR3 gives the full variable domain: DVKVTQSSRYLVKRTGEKVFLECVQDMDHENMFWYRQDPGLGLRLIYFSYDVKMKEKGDIPEGYSVSREKKERFSLILESASTNQTSMYLCASSFTDRINEKLFFGSGTQLSVL.